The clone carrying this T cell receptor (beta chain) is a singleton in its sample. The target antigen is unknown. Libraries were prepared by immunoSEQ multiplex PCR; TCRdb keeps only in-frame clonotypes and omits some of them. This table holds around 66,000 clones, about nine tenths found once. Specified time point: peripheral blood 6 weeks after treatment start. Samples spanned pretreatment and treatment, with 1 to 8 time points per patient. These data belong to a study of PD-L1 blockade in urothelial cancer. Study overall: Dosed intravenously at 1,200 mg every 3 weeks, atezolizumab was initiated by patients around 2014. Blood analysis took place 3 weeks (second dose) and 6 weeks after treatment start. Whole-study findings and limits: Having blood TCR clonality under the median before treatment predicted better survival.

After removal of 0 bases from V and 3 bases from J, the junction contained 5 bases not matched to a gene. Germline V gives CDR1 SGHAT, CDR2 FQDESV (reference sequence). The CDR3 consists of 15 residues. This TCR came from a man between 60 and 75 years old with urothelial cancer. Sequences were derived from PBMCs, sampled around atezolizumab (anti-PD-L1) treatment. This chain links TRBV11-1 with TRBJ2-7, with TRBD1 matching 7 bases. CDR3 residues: CASSLARRGFYEQYF. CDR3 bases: TGTGCCAGCAGCTTAGCGCGCAGGGGGTTCTACGAGCAGTACTTC.